This T cell receptor beta chain was identified in a study of tumor-infiltrating lymphocytes in primary liver carcinoma. From roughly 0.45 ug total RNA, TCR beta cDNA was generated with a primer in the constant region. Libraries for TCR beta were built through three nested multiplex PCR rounds, which together made up a slightly modified ARM-PCR procedure. A C-beta reverse primer and TRBV1-TRBV30 forward primers served in each of the first two PCR rounds, at 10 cycles apiece. Using its own MiXCR run on the multiplex PCR reads, TCRdb lists one record per CDR3 protein. The data show tens of thousands of distinct CDR3 sequences, with about three quarters seen just once and roughly a fifth held by the top ten. Unsorted bulk tissue (roughly 20-31 mg) underwent RNA and DNA co-extraction. The CDR3 has 16 amino acids. Germline assignment: CDR1 LGHNA and CDR2 YNFKEQ. V shed 8 bases and J 0 bases; nucleotides not matched to a gene: 11.

The V call is TRBV4-2, the J call TRBJ2-7, with TRBD2 matching 9 bases. The material sequenced was liver tumor tissue from sampling region 1. Indicated subset: tumor region T1, superior pole. This TCR was sampled from a man aged 40-49 years with primary liver carcinoma and hepatitis B virus infection. The CDR3 nucleotides are TGTGCCAGCTGCGAACATGCGGGAGGGTCCTCCTACGAGCAGTACTTC. It is translated as CASCEHAGGSSYEQYF.